These T cell receptor beta chains were read from a single sample in a study of shared clonotypes between healthy human individuals. Assay: immunoSEQ multiplex PCR; the TCRdb copy retains only in-frame clones and omits some. The data contain about 1 million clones, about 77% of them singletons. The material sequenced was memory CD4+ T cells sorted from blood. The receptors were gathered from a man younger than 30 in good health. CDR3s include the opening cysteine and the closing phenylalanine or tryptophan. Fields, in order: D gene, clone size, J gene, V gene, CDR3 protein, CDR3 DNA. D genes are given only for firm matches. Only part of the rows carry a size: once, few, many, or a class if the clone is expanded.

>-|-|TRBJ1-5|TRBV6-5
CASSSGRQGGNQPQHF
TGTGCCAGCAGTTCCGGACGGCAGGGAGGCAATCAGCCCCAGCATTTT
>-|-|TRBJ2-7|TRBV11-2
CASSLEWRSYEQYF
TGTGCCAGCAGCTTAGAGTGGCGATCCTACGAGCAGTACTTC
>TRBD1|-|TRBJ1-1|TRBV18
CASSLQGGSEAFF
TGTGCCAGCTCACTACAGGGGGGGTCTGAAGCTTTCTTT
>TRBD1|-|TRBJ2-7|TRBV7-3
CASSFQGTGEQYF
TGTGCCAGCAGCTTCCAGGGGACAGGCGAGCAGTACTTC
>-|few|TRBJ2-5|TRBV7-2
CASNNGWGEYF
TGTGCCAGCAATAACGGGTGGGGAGAGTACTTC
>TRBD1|few|TRBJ2-1|TRBV10-2
CASSESLMTGSLGNEQFF
TGCGCCAGCAGTGAGTCCCTCATGACAGGGTCCCTAGGCAATGAGCAGTTCTTC
>TRBD1|-|TRBJ1-2|TRBV7-8
CASSSQGTGDGYTF
TGTGCCAGCAGCTCGCAGGGGACAGGGGATGGCTACACCTTC
>TRBD1|-|TRBJ1-2|TRBV15
CATSRGTGSNNYGYTF
TGTGCCACCAGCAGAGGGACAGGGAGTAATAACTATGGCTACACCTTC
>-|-|TRBJ2-7|TRBV2
CASRRDTPYEQYF
TGTGCCAGCAGGAGGGACACCCCCTACGAGCAGTACTTC
>-|-|TRBJ2-5|TRBV19
CASSPMGETQYF
TGTGCCAGTAGCCCCATGGGAGAGACCCAGTACTTC
>-|-|TRBJ2-3|TRBV7-9
CASSLATGTLTDTQYF
TGTGCCAGCAGCCTCGCCACCGGGACACTCACAGATACGCAGTATTTT
>-|-|TRBJ2-3|TRBV2
CASRGPGRTDTQYF
TGTGCCAGCAGGGGGCCCGGGCGCACAGATACGCAGTATTTT
>-|-|TRBJ2-1|TRBV19
CASSIAPGWVSEQFF
TGTGCCAGTAGTATAGCTCCAGGGTGGGTCAGTGAGCAGTTCTTC
>-|-|TRBJ2-3|TRBV7-9
CASSRGTPDADTQYF
TGTGCCAGCAGCCGCGGGACGCCCGATGCAGATACGCAGTATTTT
>TRBD2|-|TRBJ2-3|TRBV10-3
CAISLAGGGTDTQYF
TGTGCCATCAGCCTAGCGGGGGGAGGCACAGATACGCAGTATTTT
>-|-|TRBJ2-2|TRBV5-4
CASSGGPANTGELFF
TGTGCCAGCAGCGGGGGACCGGCGAACACCGGGGAGCTGTTTTTT
>-|-|TRBJ2-2|TRBV30
CAWNKGGNTGELFF
TGTGCCTGGAATAAGGGAGGGAACACCGGGGAGCTGTTTTTT
>-|-|TRBJ2-1|TRBV2
CASSADIGNEQFF
TGTGCCAGCAGTGCGGACATTGGCAATGAGCAGTTCTTC
>-|-|TRBJ1-1|TRBV6-1
CASSLRLEGSEAFF
TGTGCCAGCAGTTTACGTTTAGAAGGGTCTGAAGCTTTCTTT
>-|-|TRBJ1-2|TRBV28
CASSPLGALRYGYTF
TGTGCCAGCAGCCCACTGGGGGCTCTTCGGTATGGCTACACCTTC
>TRBD1|-|TRBJ2-7|TRBV30
CAWSVQGAYEQYF
TGTGCCTGGAGTGTACAGGGGGCCTACGAGCAGTACTTC
>TRBD1|-|TRBJ1-2|TRBV9
CASSVAKKWTGNISSTYGYTF
TGTGCCAGCAGCGTAGCGAAAAAGTGGACAGGAAACATTTCAAGCACCTATGGCTACACCTTC
>TRBD2|-|TRBJ2-3|TRBV5-6
CASSYGLAGRTDTQYF
TGTGCCAGCAGCTACGGACTAGCGGGGCGCACAGATACGCAGTATTTT
>-|once|TRBJ2-5|TRBV5-1
CASSLVTTGETQYF
TGCGCCAGCAGCTTGGTAACGACTGGGGAGACCCAGTACTTC
>-|-|TRBJ1-1|TRBV10-3
CAIGSQGLGTEAFF
TGTGCCATCGGGTCACAGGGTCTGGGCACTGAAGCTTTCTTT
>TRBD2|-|TRBJ2-2|TRBV7-7
CASSLASGGSTGELFF
TGTGCTAGCAGCTTAGCTAGCGGGGGGTCCACCGGGGAGCTGTTTTTT
>TRBD2|-|TRBJ2-5|TRBV2
CASSVLRLAGVRGETQYF
TGTGCCAGCAGTGTCTTACGGCTAGCGGGAGTGAGGGGAGAGACCCAGTACTTC
>-|-|TRBJ2-5|TRBV5-1
CASSLGEPKGETQYF
TGCGCCAGCAGCTTGGGGGAACCAAAAGGAGAGACCCAGTACTTC
>TRBD2|-|TRBJ2-7|TRBV7-2
CASSRSSGGSSYEQYF
TGTGCCAGCAGCCGCTCTAGCGGGGGATCCTCCTACGAGCAGTACTTC
>-|-|TRBJ1-2|TRBV6-1
CASRKAGANYGYTF
TGTGCCAGCAGGAAGGCAGGGGCTAACTATGGCTACACCTTC
>-|-|TRBJ2-1|TRBV4-3
CASSHATGTVDNEQFF
TGCGCCAGCAGCCATGCCACCGGGACTGTAGACAATGAGCAGTTCTTC
>-|few|TRBJ1-1|TRBV19
CASRSTEAFF
TGTGCCAGTAGGTCCACTGAAGCTTTCTTT
>-|-|TRBJ2-5|TRBV5-1
CASSLADGRQQETQYF
TGCGCCAGCAGCTTGGCCGACGGAAGACAACAAGAGACCCAGTACTTC
>-|-|TRBJ1-1|TRBV7-6
CASSLQGRKAFF
TGTGCCAGCAGCCTCCAGGGGCGGAAGGCTTTCTTT
>-|-|TRBJ2-7|TRBV5-1
CASSLGTVSYEQYF
TGCGCCAGCAGCTTGGGGACCGTCTCCTACGAGCAGTACTTC
>-|many|TRBJ2-3|TRBV30
CAWSGQGKGTDTQYF
TGTGCCTGGAGTGGTCAGGGAAAGGGCACAGATACGCAGTATTTT
>TRBD1|-|TRBJ1-1|TRBV10-3
CAIRGGQGMNTEAFF
TGTGCCATCAGAGGGGGACAGGGGATGAACACTGAAGCTTTCTTT
>TRBD1|-|TRBJ1-2|TRBV9
CASSVGGGANGYTF
TGTGCCAGCAGCGTAGGAGGGGGCGCGAATGGCTACACCTTC
>TRBD1|-|TRBJ2-7|TRBV5-4
CASSQGDSQSYEQYF
TGTGCCAGCAGCCAAGGGGACAGTCAAAGCTACGAGCAGTACTTC
>-|-|TRBJ1-2|TRBV5-1
CASSLVAGLYGYTF
TGCGCCAGCAGCTTGGTTGCAGGCCTCTATGGCTACACCTTC
>-|-|TRBJ1-1|TRBV6-6
CASSSQGGGTEAFF
TGTGCCAGCAGTTCGCAGGGCGGTGGAACTGAAGCTTTCTTT
>TRBD1|-|TRBJ1-6|TRBV5-6
CASSLGTGSDNSPLHF
TGTGCCAGCAGCTTGGGGACAGGGTCGGACAATTCACCCCTCCACTTT
>-|once|TRBJ1-1|TRBV6-1
CASSEEGLDTEAFF
TGTGCCAGCAGTGAAGAGGGTTTGGACACTGAAGCTTTCTTT
>-|few|TRBJ2-1|TRBV7-9
CASSSPTPSSYNEQFF
TGTGCCAGCAGCAGCCCCACCCCCAGCTCCTACAATGAGCAGTTCTTC